This T cell receptor (beta chain) was identified during a study of CD8 T cells in ankylosing spondylitis. General study results and limits: For ankylosing spondylitis blood, a TCR beta motif of 7 to 9 highly homologous variants appeared characteristic.

TCRdb independently ran MiXCR on the 5' RACE reads; one entry per CDR3 protein. The data show some 100,000 distinct CDR3 sequences, roughly 8.8% seen once. This clonotype came up many times. Its antigen remains unknown. V lost 4 bases, J lost 7 bases, and 17 bases lay in between. CDR1 MNHNS and CDR2 SASEGT come from the germline V gene. The CDR3 is made up of 14 amino acids. The gene calls are TRBV6-1 and TRBJ2-7; TRBD1 is a possible D gene (6 bases). This clonotype was obtained from a male donor with ankylosing spondylitis. Sequenced sample: blood, either unsorted or a sorted T cell fraction (not recorded which). CDR3 nucleotides: TGTGCCAGCAGTGTGACAGGCGAGGGATGGGAGCAGTACTTC. Its translation: CASSVTGEGWEQYF.